The sequence of this T cell receptor (beta chain) was determined in a study of Tregs in tolerant kidney transplant recipients. Study in general: Recipients received nonmyeloablative bone marrow transplants from related graft donors, with transient mixed chimerism. Study outcomes and limitations: Tregs expanded with activated donor B cells seemed most donor-specific.

Comments on this clone: The antigen remains undetermined.

CDR1 is ENHRY and CDR2 is SYGVKD in the germline V gene. This CDR3 has 13 residues. The ends were cut back, 6 bases at V and 0 bases at J, with 8 bases in the middle. Unstimulated Tregs (CD4+CD25+CD127-) and CD4+CD25- non-Tregs were sorted from PBMCs. Produced via immunoSEQ multiplex PCR; TCRdb's table is partial and in-frame only. The sample contains about 100,000 clones, over 85% of which appear only once. This TCR was recovered from a human donor who received a combined kidney and bone marrow transplant. This sample comprised CD4+ T cells from blood, obtained before the transplant. This rearrangement joins TRBV10-3 to TRBJ1-1; no definite D call. The CDR3, as DNA: TGTGCCATCAGCTCTCTACTGAACACTGAAGCTTTCTTT. Protein: CAISSLLNTEAFF.